The source of this T cell receptor beta chain is a study of post-analysis software for immune sequencing data. Across the study: The disease courses spanned relapsing-remitting, secondary progressive and progressive-relapsing forms of multiple sclerosis.

Points from the study as a whole: There were five or six TRBV segments more frequent in patients than controls, and TRBV5-6, TRBV5-1 and TRBV20-1 were among them. Controls had significantly higher normalized Chao1 diversity than multiple sclerosis patients.

On this clonotype itself: Its matching antigen is unknown. One end of the junction does not line up with germline, which may come from a read error.

Presence of unique molecular identifiers characterized the TCR beta cDNA libraries. Using its own MiXCR run on the PCR reads, TCRdb lists one record per CDR3 protein. The sample carries more than 500,000 distinct CDR3 sequences, around 34% recorded once. Germline V gene sequence: CDR1 SGHDT, CDR2 YYEEEE. The CDR3 has 13 amino acids. Sequenced: blood. The source of this sequence is a girl between 2 and 17 years old with multiple sclerosis. The genes are TRBV5-6 and TRBJ2-4; D is uncertain. The tail of the sequence fits TRBJ2-7 better, so the J call may be wrong. The CDR3 reads CAGSLTSHYEQYF. CDR3 nucleotides: TGTGCCGGCAGCCTAACATCCCACTACGAGCAGTACTTC.